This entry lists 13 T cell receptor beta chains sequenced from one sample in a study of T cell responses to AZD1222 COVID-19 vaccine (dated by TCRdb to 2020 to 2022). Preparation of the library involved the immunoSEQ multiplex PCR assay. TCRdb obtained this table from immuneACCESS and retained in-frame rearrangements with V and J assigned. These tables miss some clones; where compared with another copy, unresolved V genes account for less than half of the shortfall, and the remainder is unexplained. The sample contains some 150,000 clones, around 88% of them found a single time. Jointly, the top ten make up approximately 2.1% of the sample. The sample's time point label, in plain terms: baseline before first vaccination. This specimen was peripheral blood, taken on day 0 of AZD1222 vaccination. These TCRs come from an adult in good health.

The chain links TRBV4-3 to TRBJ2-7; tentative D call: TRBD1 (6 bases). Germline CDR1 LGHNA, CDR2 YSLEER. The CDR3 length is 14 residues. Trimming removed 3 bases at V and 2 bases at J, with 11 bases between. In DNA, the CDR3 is TGCGCCAGCAGCCACGCGAGGGGGACCTACGAGCAGTACTTC. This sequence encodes CASSHARGTYEQYF.

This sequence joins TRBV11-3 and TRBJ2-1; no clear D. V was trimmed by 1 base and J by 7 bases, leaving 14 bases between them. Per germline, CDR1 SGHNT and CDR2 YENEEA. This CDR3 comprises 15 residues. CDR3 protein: CASSLVLPDKNEQFF. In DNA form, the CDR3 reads TGTGCCAGCAGCTTAGTTCTCCCAGATAAGAATGAGCAGTTCTTC.

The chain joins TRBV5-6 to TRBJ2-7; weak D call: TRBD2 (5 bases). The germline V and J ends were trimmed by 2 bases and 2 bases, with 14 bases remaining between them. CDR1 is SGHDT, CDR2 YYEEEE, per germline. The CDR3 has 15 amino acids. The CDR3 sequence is CASSFRERVTYEQYF. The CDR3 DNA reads TGTGCCAGCAGCTTCCGGGAAAGGGTTACCTACGAGCAGTACTTC. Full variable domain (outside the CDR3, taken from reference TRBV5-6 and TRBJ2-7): DAGVTQSPTHLIKTRGQQVTLRCSPKSGHDTVSWYQQALGQGPQFIFQYYEEEERQRGNFPDRFSGHQFPNYSSELNVNALLLGDSALYLCASSFRERVTYEQYFGPGTRLTVT.

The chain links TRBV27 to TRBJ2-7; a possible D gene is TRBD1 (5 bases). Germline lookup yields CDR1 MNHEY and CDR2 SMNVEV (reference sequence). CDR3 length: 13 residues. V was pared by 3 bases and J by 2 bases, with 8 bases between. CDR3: CASSFQGAYEQYF. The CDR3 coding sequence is TGTGCCAGCAGTTTCCAAGGGGCCTACGAGCAGTACTTC.

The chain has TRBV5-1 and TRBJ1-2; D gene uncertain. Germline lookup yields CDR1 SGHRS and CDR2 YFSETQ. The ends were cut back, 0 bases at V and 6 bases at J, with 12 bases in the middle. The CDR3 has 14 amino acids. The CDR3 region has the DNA TGCGCCAGCAGCTTGGGCGGCAGGACCCATGGCTACACCTTC. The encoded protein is CASSLGGRTHGYTF. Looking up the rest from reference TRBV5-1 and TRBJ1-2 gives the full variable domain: KAGVTQTPRYLIKTRGQQVTLSCSPISGHRSVSWYQQTPGQGLQFLFEYFSETQRNKGNFPGRFSGRQFSNSRSEMNVSTLELGDSALYLCASSLGGRTHGYTFGSGTRLTVV.

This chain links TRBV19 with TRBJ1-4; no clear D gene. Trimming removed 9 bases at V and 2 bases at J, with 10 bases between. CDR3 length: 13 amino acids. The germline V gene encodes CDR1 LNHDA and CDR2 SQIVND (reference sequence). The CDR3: CASRTATNEKLFF. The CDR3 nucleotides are TGTGCCAGCCGTACGGCGACTAATGAAAAACTGTTTTTT.

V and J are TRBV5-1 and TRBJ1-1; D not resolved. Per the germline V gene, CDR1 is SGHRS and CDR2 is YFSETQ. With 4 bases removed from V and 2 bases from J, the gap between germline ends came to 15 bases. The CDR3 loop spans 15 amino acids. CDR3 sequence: CASSEDVAPNTEAFF. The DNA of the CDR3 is TGCGCCAGCAGCGAGGACGTCGCCCCCAACACTGAAGCTTTCTTT.

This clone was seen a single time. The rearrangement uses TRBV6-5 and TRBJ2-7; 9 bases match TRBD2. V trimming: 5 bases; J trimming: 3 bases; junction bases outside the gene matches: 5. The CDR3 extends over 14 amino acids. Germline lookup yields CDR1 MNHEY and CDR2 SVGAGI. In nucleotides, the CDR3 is TGTGCCAGCAGTAAGGGTAGCGGGAGCTACGAGCAGTACTTC. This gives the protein CASSKGSGSYEQYF.

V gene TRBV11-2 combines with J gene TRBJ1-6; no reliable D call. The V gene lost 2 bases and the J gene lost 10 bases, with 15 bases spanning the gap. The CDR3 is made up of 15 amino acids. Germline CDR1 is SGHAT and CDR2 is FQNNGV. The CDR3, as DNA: TGTGCCAGCAGCTTATCTGCTCTAGGGAGGTCACCCCTCCACTTT. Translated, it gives CASSLSALGRSPLHF. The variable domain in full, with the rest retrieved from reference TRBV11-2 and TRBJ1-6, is EAGVAQSPRYKIIEKRQSVAFWCNPISGHATLYWYQQILGQGPKLLIQFQNNGVVDDSQLPKDRFSAERLKGVDSTLKIQPAKLEDSAVYLCASSLSALGRSPLHFGNGTRLTVT.

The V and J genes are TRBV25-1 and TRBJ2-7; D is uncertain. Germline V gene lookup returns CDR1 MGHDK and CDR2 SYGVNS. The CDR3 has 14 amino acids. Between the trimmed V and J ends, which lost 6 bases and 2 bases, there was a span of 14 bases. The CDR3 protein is CASRGNLRPYEQYF. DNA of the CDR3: TGTGCCAGCAGGGGGAATTTACGTCCCTACGAGCAGTACTTC.

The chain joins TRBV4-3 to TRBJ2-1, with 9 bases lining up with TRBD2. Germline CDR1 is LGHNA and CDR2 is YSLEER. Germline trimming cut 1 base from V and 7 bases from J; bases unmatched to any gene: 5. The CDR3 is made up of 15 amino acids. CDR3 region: CASSQGTSANNEQFF. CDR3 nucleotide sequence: TGCGCCAGCAGCCAAGGGACTAGCGCGAATAATGAGCAGTTCTTC.

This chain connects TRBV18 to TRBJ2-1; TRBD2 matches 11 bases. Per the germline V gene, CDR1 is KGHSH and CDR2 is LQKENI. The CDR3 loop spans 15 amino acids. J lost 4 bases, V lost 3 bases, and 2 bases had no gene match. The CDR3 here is CASSPGTSGYNEQFF. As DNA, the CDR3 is TGTGCCAGCTCACCGGGGACTAGCGGTTACAATGAGCAGTTCTTC.

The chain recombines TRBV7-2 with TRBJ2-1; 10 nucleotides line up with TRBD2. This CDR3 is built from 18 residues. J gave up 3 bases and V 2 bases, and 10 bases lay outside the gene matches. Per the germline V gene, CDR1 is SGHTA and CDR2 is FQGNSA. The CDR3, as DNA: TGTGCCAGCAGCTTAAGCCCCTTAGCGGGAGGATACTACAATGAGCAGTTCTTC. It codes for CASSLSPLAGGYYNEQFF.